This T cell receptor beta chain is from a study of cytomegalovirus exposure and HLA in healthy donors. Study-level points and caveats: Later analysis suggested links between common viral pathogens and several top significant clusters. As immune exposure information, only CMV serostatus was available.

The sample holds a few counts of this clone. The antigen remains undetermined. Researchers ran the PCR with 60 Vbeta and 13 Jbeta primers. Profiling relied on immunoSEQ multiplex PCR, and the TCRdb table lists in-frame clones only, not all of them. This sample has 170,000 or so clones, with around 82% found just once. Sample: PBMCs. This receptor was identified in a boy between 2 and 15 years old in good health and CMV-seronegative.

The CDR3 reads CASSMGDTTNEKLFF. In nucleotides, the CDR3 is TGTGCCAGTAGTATGGGGGACACAACTAATGAAAAACTGTTTTTT. The chain combines TRBV19 with TRBJ1-4; D is perhaps TRBD1 (6 bases). CDR3 length equals 15 residues. V lost 3 bases to trimming and J lost 0 bases, with 8 bases between them. CDR1 is LNHDA, CDR2 SQIVND, per germline (reference sequence). The full variable domain, in which reference TRBV19 and TRBJ1-4 provide the parts outside the CDR3, is DGGITQSPKYLFRKEGQNVTLSCEQNLNHDAMYWYRQDPGQGLRLIYYSQIVNDFQKGDIAEGYSVSREKKESFPLTVTSAQKNPTAFYLCASSMGDTTNEKLFFGSGTQLSVL.